This T cell receptor beta chain was sequenced for a study of cytomegalovirus exposure and HLA in healthy donors. The CDR3 has 13 residues. Per the germline V gene, CDR1 is MDHEN and CDR2 is SYDVKM. Between the trimmed V and J ends, which lost 5 bases and 5 bases, there was a span of 10 bases. Points on this clone: Its antigen is not known.

Whole-study findings and limits: Sequences of the TCR beta chain were said to predict the HLA-A and HLA-B alleles of most subjects accurately. A later analysis linked 15,000 to 20,000 TCR beta sequences to HLA alleles at 0.05 false discovery rate.

The PCR ran on 60 Vbeta and 13 Jbeta primers. Clones were sequenced by immunoSEQ multiplex PCR, and TCRdb holds only the in-frame ones, with some missing. This sample carries some 130,000 clones, around 73% of them seen once, and the ten largest clones take 1.3% to 1.5%. The material sequenced was PBMCs. The gene calls are TRBV28 and TRBJ2-1, with D possibly TRBD2 on 6 matching bases. The receptor was derived from a female donor in good health and CMV-seronegative. In DNA form, the CDR3 reads TGTGCCAGCAGTACGGGACTGAACAATGAGCAGTTCTTC. It translates to CASSTGLNNEQFF.